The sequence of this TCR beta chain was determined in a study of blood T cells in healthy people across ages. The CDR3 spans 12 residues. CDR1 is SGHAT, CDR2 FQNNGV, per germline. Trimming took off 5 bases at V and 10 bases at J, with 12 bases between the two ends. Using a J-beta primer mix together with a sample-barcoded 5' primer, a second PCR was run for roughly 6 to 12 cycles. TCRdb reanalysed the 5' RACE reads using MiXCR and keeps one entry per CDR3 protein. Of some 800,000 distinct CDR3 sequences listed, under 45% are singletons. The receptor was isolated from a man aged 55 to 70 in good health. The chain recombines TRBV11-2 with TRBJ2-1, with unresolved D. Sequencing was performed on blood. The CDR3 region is CASSPRVKEQFF. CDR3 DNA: TGTGCCAGCAGCCCTAGGGTAAAAGAGCAGTTCTTC.